Shown below are 27 T cell receptor beta chains from a single sample sequenced in a study of blood T cell repertoires in COVID-19. The protocol was immunoSEQ multiplex PCR, while the TCRdb copy is restricted to in-frame clones and leaves out a portion. The sample includes 150,000 or so clones, approximately 86% of them seen just once. The specimen sequenced was PBMCs or T cells enriched from blood (not recorded which). These receptors came from a woman aged 40 to 49 who had been exposed to COVID-19.

The chain uses TRBV5-1 and TRBJ1-5, with 8 bases matching TRBD1. Germline assignment: CDR1 SGHRS and CDR2 YFSETQ. V lost 0 bases and J lost 7; bases outside the gene matches: 6. The CDR3 is made up of 15 amino acids. DNA for the CDR3: TGCGCCAGCAGCTTGGCTGGACAGGGCGGACAGCCCCAGCATTTT. It codes for CASSLAGQGGQPQHF.

V is TRBV28 and J is TRBJ1-1; possible D gene TRBD1, 5 bases. Germline V gene lookup returns CDR1 MDHEN and CDR2 SYDVKM. V lost 0 bases and J lost 3, with 8 bases in between. CDR3 length: 14 amino acids. CDR3 in amino acids: CASSLWGGHTEAFF. CDR3 in DNA: TGTGCCAGCAGTTTATGGGGGGGTCACACTGAAGCTTTCTTT.

The chain has TRBV6-2 or TRBV6-3 and TRBJ2-1, with 7 bases matching TRBD2. Germline assignment: CDR1 MNHEY and CDR2 SVGEGT. The CDR3 contains 16 residues. With 6 bases clipped from V and 3 bases from J, the junction kept 11 bases outside the gene matches. CDR3 in amino acids: CASSPWGRGDYNEQFF. In nucleotides, the CDR3 is TGTGCCAGCAGCCCTTGGGGCCGGGGGGACTACAATGAGCAGTTCTTC.

J is TRBJ1-1 and V is TRBV28; D is perhaps TRBD1 (5 bases). The germline V gene has CDR1 MDHEN and CDR2 SYDVKM. V was shortened by 6 bases and J by 0 bases, with 17 bases between the two germline ends. The CDR3 sequence is 16 residues long. The CDR3 region is CASSSPPTAMNTEAFF. The CDR3 coding sequence is TGTGCCAGCAGCTCCCCCCCGACAGCGATGAACACTGAAGCTTTCTTT. Variable domain in full (rest from reference TRBV28 and TRBJ1-1): DVKVTQSSRYLVKRTGEKVFLECVQDMDHENMFWYRQDPGLGLRLIYFSYDVKMKEKGDIPEGYSVSREKKERFSLILESASTNQTSMYLCASSSPPTAMNTEAFFGQGTRLTVV.

This chain links TRBV7-3 with TRBJ2-1; TRBD2 is a possible D gene (6 bases). CDR1 and CDR2 (germline): SGHTA, FQGTGA. V lost 5 bases and J 12 bases, leaving 17 bases between the germline ends. The CDR3 totals 13 residues. The CDR3 DNA reads TGTGCCAGCAGCCCCCGGGACTCCCTTGGGCAGTTCTTC. Amino acids: CASSPRDSLGQFF.

V is TRBV9 and J is TRBJ1-2; 7 bases line up with TRBD1. Germline loops: CDR1 SGDLS, CDR2 YYNGEE. The V and J ends lost 0 bases and 8 bases, in that order; junction bases with no gene match: 10. CDR3 length: 15 residues. The CDR3 DNA follows: TGTGCCAGCAGCGTAGAGGGGATAACAGGGGAAGGCTACACCTTC. This sequence encodes CASSVEGITGEGYTF. Drawing the rest from reference TRBV9 and TRBJ1-2, the complete variable domain is DSGVTQTPKHLITATGQRVTLRCSPRSGDLSVYWYQQSLDQGLQFLIQYYNGEERAKGNILERFSAQQFPDLHSELNLSSLELGDSALYFCASSVEGITGEGYTFGSGTRLTVV.

This clone was seen more than once but under ten times. V usage is TRBV10-1 and J usage is TRBJ2-7, with a possible D match to TRBD2 (5 bases). V lost 0 bases and J 3 bases, leaving 12 bases between the germline ends. From germline, CDR1 is WNHNN and CDR2 SYGVQD (reference sequence). There are 15 residues in the CDR3. The DNA for the CDR3 is TGCGCCAGCAGTGAGTCGGGTAGCGCCCGCTACGAGCAGTACTTC. It is translated as CASSESGSARYEQYF.

The CDR3, as DNA: TGCGCCAGCAGCAAAGGCTACCCCGGGACTAGCGGGAGGCGGTACCAAGAGACCCAGTACTTC. It yields the protein CASSKGYPGTSGRRYQETQYF. V usage is TRBV4-1 and J usage is TRBJ2-5, with 15 bases identical to TRBD2. CDR1 MGHRA and CDR2 YSYEKL come from the germline V gene. This CDR3 is 21 amino acids long. After removal of 5 bases from V and 0 bases from J, the junction contained 16 bases not matched to a gene.

The V and J genes are TRBV5-1 and TRBJ2-2, with D hard to call. CDR1 and CDR2 (germline): SGHRS, YFSETQ. The CDR3 totals 14 residues. V lost 0 bases and J 1 base, leaving 4 bases between the germline ends. The DNA of the CDR3 is TGCGCCAGCAGCTTGGGACAGAACACCGGGGAGCTGTTTTTT. It yields the protein CASSLGQNTGELFF. The variable domain in full, with the rest retrieved from reference TRBV5-1 and TRBJ2-2, is KAGVTQTPRYLIKTRGQQVTLSCSPISGHRSVSWYQQTPGQGLQFLFEYFSETQRNKGNFPGRFSGRQFSNSRSEMNVSTLELGDSALYLCASSLGQNTGELFFGEGSRLTVL.

The chain combines TRBV6-5 with TRBJ1-2, with 8 bases identical to TRBD1. This CDR3 has 11 residues. Germline CDR1 reads MNHEY; CDR2 reads SVGAGI. J was trimmed by 8 bases and V by 8 bases; bases with no gene match: 4. CDR3 nucleotides: TGTGCCAGCTACAGGGACAGGGGCTACACCTTC. Its translation is CASYRDRGYTF.

The chain employs TRBV4-2 and TRBJ2-3; 11 bases agree with TRBD2. The germline CDR1 and CDR2 sequences are LGHNA and YNFKEQ. V was clipped by 1 base and J by 3 bases; unmatched bases: 9. The CDR3 has 18 amino acids. CDR3 DNA sequence: TGTGCCAGCAGCCAAGCCCCCATAGCGGGAGGGGGGACAGATACGCAGTATTTT. Translating it yields CASSQAPIAGGGTDTQYF.

J is TRBJ2-2 and V is TRBV19, with 8 bases identical to TRBD1. The CDR3 consists of 14 residues. After removal of 4 bases from V and 7 bases from J, the junction contained 5 bases not matched to a gene. The V gene's germline CDR1 is LNHDA and CDR2 SQIVND (reference sequence). The CDR3 sequence: CASSTQGAIGELFF. CDR3 coding DNA: TGTGCCAGTAGTACGCAGGGGGCGATCGGGGAGCTGTTTTTT.

This rearrangement joins TRBV5-1 to TRBJ2-7; D gene unclear. Germline lookup yields CDR1 SGHRS and CDR2 YFSETQ. This CDR3 comprises 12 residues. Trimming left V 1 base short and J 6 bases short, with 8 bases between. CDR3 loop: CASSLSGPEQYF. CDR3 nucleotides: TGCGCCAGCAGCTTGTCAGGCCCCGAGCAGTACTTC. The whole variable domain, remainder taken from reference TRBV5-1 and TRBJ2-7, is KAGVTQTPRYLIKTRGQQVTLSCSPISGHRSVSWYQQTPGQGLQFLFEYFSETQRNKGNFPGRFSGRQFSNSRSEMNVSTLELGDSALYLCASSLSGPEQYFGPGTRLTVT.

This chain joins TRBV10-1 and TRBJ2-7; 9 bases are shared with TRBD2. The CDR3 length is 15 residues. The germline CDR1 and CDR2 sequences are WNHNN and SYGVQD (reference sequence). V gave up 2 bases and J gave up 2 bases; unmatched junction bases: 4. CDR3 nucleotide sequence: TGCGCCAGCAGTGAGAGGGTAGCGGGGGCCTACGAGCAGTACTTC. This sequence encodes CASSERVAGAYEQYF.

This rearrangement joins TRBV29-1 to TRBJ2-5, with TRBD2 matching over 14 bases. V dropped 7 bases and J dropped 5; count of bases not matched to a gene: 6. The length of the CDR3 is 14 residues. Germline CDR1 reads SQVTM; CDR2 reads ANQGSEA. The CDR3 sequence is CSEGLAGEGETQYF. The DNA of the CDR3 is TGCAGCGAGGGACTAGCGGGAGAGGGGGAGACCCAGTACTTC. Variable domain in full (rest from reference TRBV29-1 and TRBJ2-5): SAVISQKPSRDICQRGTSLTIQCQVDSQVTMMFWYRQQPGQSLTLIATANQGSEATYESGFVIDKFPISRPNLTFSTLTVSNMSPEDSSIYLCSEGLAGEGETQYFGPGTRLLVL.

The rearrangement links TRBV5-6 to TRBJ2-2; 11 bases agree with TRBD2. CDR3 length: 17 residues. J lost 1 base, V lost 0 bases, and 2 bases had no gene match. Germline CDR1 SGHDT, CDR2 YYEEEE. CDR3 in amino acids: CASSLAGLAVNTGELFF. The DNA of the CDR3 is TGTGCCAGCAGCTTGGCGGGACTAGCGGTGAACACCGGGGAGCTGTTTTTT.

This clone was seen only once. This chain uses TRBV2 with TRBJ2-3; 7 nucleotides match TRBD1. Germline V gene data show CDR1 as SNHLY and CDR2 as FYNNEI. This CDR3 is built from 13 residues. V was pared by 9 bases and J by 3 bases, with 6 bases of the junction left unmatched. The CDR3 nucleotides are TGTGCCAGTGGGGGACAGTCTACAGATACGCAGTATTTT. Translation: CASGGQSTDTQYF.

The chain uses TRBV5-1 and TRBJ1-2, with 11 bases fitting TRBD1. CDR1 SGHRS and CDR2 YFSETQ come from the germline V gene. Losses at the gene ends were 4 bases for V and 4 bases for J; bases not matched to a gene: 3. This CDR3 is 14 amino acids long. The CDR3 DNA is TGCGCCAGCAGCCTGGGACAGGGGGTCTATGGCTACACCTTC. Translated, it gives CASSLGQGVYGYTF.

The gene calls are TRBV6-5 and TRBJ1-2, with a weak D call TRBD1 (6 bases). Germline V gene sequence: CDR1 MNHEY, CDR2 SVGAGI. This CDR3 comprises 14 residues. V was trimmed by 6 bases and J by 4 bases, leaving 15 bases between them. CDR3 DNA sequence: TGTGCCAGCAGCCTTGAACAGGGATCCTATGGCTACACCTTC. Protein: CASSLEQGSYGYTF.

The chain joins TRBV25-1 to TRBJ2-7; TRBD1 matches 7 bases. This CDR3 is built from 14 residues. The trim removed 6 bases at V and 7 bases at J, leaving 12 bases unmatched. Germline CDR1 MGHDK, CDR2 SYGVNS. CDR3 coding DNA: TGTGCCAGCAGGGCCGGGACAGTCTTTAAGGAGCAGTACTTC. It is translated as CASRAGTVFKEQYF.

This chain uses TRBV29-1 with TRBJ2-2, with 8 bases aligning to TRBD1. V gave up 8 bases and J gave up 5 bases; unmatched junction bases: 7. The CDR3 runs 13 residues. Germline V gene lookup returns CDR1 SQVTM and CDR2 ANQGSEA. The CDR3 DNA reads as TGCAGCACTCAGGGGGCGAGGACCGGGGAGCTGTTTTTT. Protein sequence: CSTQGARTGELFF.

The chain combines TRBV12-5 with TRBJ2-5; possibly TRBD1 for D (5 bases). The CDR3 sequence is 13 residues long. Germline V gives CDR1 LGHNT, CDR2 FRNRAP. V lost 4 bases, J lost 2 bases, and 8 bases lay in between. CDR3 nucleotide sequence: TGTGCTAGTGGTTATAGACAGCAAGAGACCCAGTACTTC. Its protein product is CASGYRQQETQYF. Full variable domain (missing parts from reference TRBV12-5 and TRBJ2-5): DARVTQTPRHKVTEMGQEVTMRCQPILGHNTVFWYRQTMMQGLELLAYFRNRAPLDDSGMPKDRFSAEMPDATLATLKIQPSEPRDSAVYFCASGYRQQETQYFGPGTRLLVL.

The CDR3: CASSYGKGIGPQHF. The CDR3 DNA reads TGTGCCAGCAGTTATGGCAAGGGGATTGGGCCCCAGCATTTT. The chain couples TRBV6-5 to TRBJ1-5; tentatively, D is TRBD1 (5 bases). V lost 3 bases to trimming and J lost 9 bases, with 15 bases between them. The germline V gene encodes CDR1 MNHEY and CDR2 SVGAGI. This CDR3 has 14 amino acids.

This rearrangement joins TRBV10-1 to TRBJ2-7; TRBD1 aligns across 11 bases. The length of the CDR3 is 14 residues. The V segment lost 9 bases and the J segment 4 bases; nucleotides outside the gene matches: 8. Germline values: CDR1 WNHNN, CDR2 SYGVQD (reference sequence). The DNA of the CDR3 is TGCGCCAGGGGACGGACAGGGGGCTTTTACGAGCAGTACTTC. It encodes CARGRTGGFYEQYF.

The chain carries TRBV4-1 and TRBJ1-5; 8 nucleotides agree with TRBD1. Germline V gives CDR1 MGHRA, CDR2 YSYEKL. Germline trimming cut 0 bases from V and 0 bases from J; bases unmatched to any gene: 13. This CDR3 spans 20 amino acids. CDR3 loop: CASSQDSQGARPYSNQPQHF. DNA of the CDR3: TGCGCCAGCAGCCAAGATTCCCAGGGGGCGCGGCCTTATAGCAATCAGCCCCAGCATTTT.

V is TRBV6-5 and J is TRBJ1-2, with 7 bases identical to TRBD1. CDR1 and CDR2 from the germline V gene are MNHEY and SVGAGI. The CDR3 is made up of 14 amino acids. Trimming at V came to 6 bases and at J to 0 bases, leaving 4 bases not matched to a gene. Here the CDR3 reads CASSDRVANYGYTF. The CDR3 DNA reads TGTGCCAGCAGCGACAGGGTAGCTAACTATGGCTACACCTTC.

The V call is TRBV27, the J call TRBJ1-2; 9 bases match TRBD1. Germline CDR1 MNHEY, CDR2 SMNVEV (reference sequence). The junction had 11 bases not matched to a gene; V was cut back by 5 bases and J by 4 bases. This CDR3 has 16 residues. The CDR3 DNA follows: TGTGCCAGCAGTCCCCGGACAGGGGCGCCTTCCTATGGCTACACCTTC. Amino acid sequence: CASSPRTGAPSYGYTF.